The rows below give T cell receptor beta chains drawn from one sample of a study of T-cell reconstitution after alpha-beta-depleted transplantation in children. TCRdb independently ran MiXCR on the PCR reads; one entry per CDR3 protein. The repertoire holds some 600,000 distinct CDR3 sequences, with over 10% as singletons. Source: PBMCs, mostly from graft donor cells, taken 360 days after TCRalphabeta/CD19-depleted stem cell transplant. Every receptor here comes from a male patient under 18 who had a stem cell transplant for acute myeloid leukemia, so the T cells may come from the graft donor. Both conserved end residues are part of each CDR3. Each record gives: D gene, V gene, clone size, J gene, CDR3 DNA, CDR3 protein. The D gene is left open where the match is weak. Where a row states a size, it is once, few, many or the class of an expanded clone; other rows omit it.

D: TRBD2; V: TRBV4-3; size: few; J: TRBJ2-7; DNA: TGCGCCAGCAGCCAAGACGAAACTAGCGGGGCCTACGAGCAGTACTTC; CDR3: CASSQDETSGAYEQYF
D: TRBD2; V: TRBV7-9; size: few; J: TRBJ2-7; DNA: TGTGCCAGCAGCTTAGGGGGTTTAGCGGGCAGCTCCTACGAGCAGTACTTC; CDR3: CASSLGGLAGSSYEQYF
D: .; V: TRBV18; size: few; J: TRBJ2-7; DNA: TGTGCCAGCTCATCCATATGGGGGGGGCAAACCTACGAGCAGTACTTC; CDR3: CASSSIWGGQTYEQYF
D: TRBD2; V: TRBV14; size: few; J: TRBJ2-1; DNA: TGTGCCAGCAGCCAAGGCTCGGTCGGGGGGTCTTCTCGTTACAATGAGCAGTTCTTC; CDR3: CASSQGSVGGSSRYNEQFF
D: TRBD2; V: TRBV28; size: few; J: TRBJ2-1; DNA: TGTGCCAGCAGGTCGGGACTACCCTTAGGGGATGAGCAGTTCTTC; CDR3: CASRSGLPLGDEQFF
D: .; V: TRBV20-1; size: many; J: TRBJ2-7; DNA: TGCAGTGCTAGAGGAGACCGTAAATACGAGCAGTACTTC; CDR3: CSARGDRKYEQYF
D: .; V: TRBV25-1; size: .; J: TRBJ1-2; DNA: TGTGCCAGCGGGGATCAGGGTCGCCTTACTAACTATGGCTACACCTTC; CDR3: CASGDQGRLTNYGYTF
D: .; V: TRBV7-9; size: .; J: TRBJ2-7; DNA: TGTGCCAGCAAAGGTAGCGAGGACTCCTACGAGCAGTACTTC; CDR3: CASKGSEDSYEQYF
D: .; V: TRBV7-9; size: .; J: TRBJ1-4; DNA: TGTGCCAGCAGCCCAGACGGGGTCCGCTTTGAAAAACTGTTTTTT; CDR3: CASSPDGVRFEKLFF
D: TRBD2; V: TRBV6-1; size: few; J: TRBJ2-3; DNA: TGTGCCAGCAGTAAGCTAGCGGGAGTACTCACAGATACGCAGTATTTT; CDR3: CASSKLAGVLTDTQYF
D: TRBD2; V: TRBV11-2; size: .; J: TRBJ2-1; DNA: TGTGCCAGCAGCTTAGGTCGACTAGCGGGTTCCCCTAGCTCCTACAATGAGCAGTTCTTC; CDR3: CASSLGRLAGSPSSYNEQFF
D: .; V: TRBV7-2; size: few; J: TRBJ1-2; DNA: TGTGCCAGCAGCAGTTTTATCGCCGTGGACAGCTATGGCTACACCTTC; CDR3: CASSSFIAVDSYGYTF
D: TRBD1; V: TRBV12-3/TRBV12-4; size: many; J: TRBJ1-6; DNA: TGTGCCAGCAGGCCGACAGGGGTTTATAATTCACCCCTCCACTTT; CDR3: CASRPTGVYNSPLHF
D: TRBD1; V: TRBV7-3; size: few; J: TRBJ2-1; DNA: TGTGCCAGCAGCTTCCGACAGGGGGCTGGCAATGAGCAGTTCTTC; CDR3: CASSFRQGAGNEQFF
D: .; V: TRBV20-1; size: .; J: TRBJ2-5; DNA: TGCAGTGCTAGTACGTCCGGACGGGAGACCCAGTACTTC; CDR3: CSASTSGRETQYF
D: .; V: TRBV28; size: .; J: TRBJ2-5; DNA: TGTGCCAGCAGTTTCCTGGCTGCCAACCAAGAGACCCAGTACTTC; CDR3: CASSFLAANQETQYF
D: TRBD2; V: TRBV11-1; size: .; J: TRBJ2-1; DNA: TGTGCCAGCAGCTTAGTGCGACTAGCGGGACCCACCAATGAGCAGTTCTTC; CDR3: CASSLVRLAGPTNEQFF
D: TRBD1; V: TRBV29-1; size: many; J: TRBJ2-5; DNA: TGCAGCGTACTACAGGGGGCGAGTCAAGAGACCCAGTACTTC; CDR3: CSVLQGASQETQYF
D: .; V: TRBV5-5; size: few; J: TRBJ2-3; DNA: TGTGCCAGCAGCAGGGGAGGTAGTGTCGCAGATACGCAGTATTTT; CDR3: CASSRGGSVADTQYF
D: TRBD2; V: TRBV28; size: .; J: TRBJ2-1; DNA: TGTGCCAGCAGTTTGAGGGGACTACCGGCGTACTACAATGAGCAGTTCTTC; CDR3: CASSLRGLPAYYNEQFF
D: .; V: TRBV7-3; size: .; J: TRBJ2-5; DNA: TGTGCCAGCAGCTTAAACCACCCCCGGGGGACCCAGTACTTC; CDR3: CASSLNHPRGTQYF
D: .; V: TRBV12-3/TRBV12-4; size: many; J: TRBJ2-5; DNA: TGTGCCAGCAGCCTCGCGGGGCGCAACATTGGAGGAGAAGAGACCCAGTACTTC; CDR3: CASSLAGRNIGGEETQYF
D: .; V: TRBV29-1; size: few; J: TRBJ1-1; DNA: TGCAGCGCCCGGGGGCGTTTGAACACTGAAGCTTTCTTT; CDR3: CSARGRLNTEAFF
D: TRBD1; V: TRBV28; size: many; J: TRBJ1-5; DNA: TGTGCCAGCAGCCCCTTGGGGGCAACCGGGACAGGTCAACAGCCCCAGCATTTT; CDR3: CASSPLGATGTGQQPQHF
D: .; V: TRBV5-1; size: few; J: TRBJ2-1; DNA: TGCGCCAGCAGCTTCCCGGGGCGGCCTGAATACAATGAGCAGTTCTTC; CDR3: CASSFPGRPEYNEQFF
D: .; V: TRBV4-3; size: .; J: TRBJ2-1; DNA: TGCGCCAGCAGCCAAGATAGAAGGAGCGCTAGCGAGTACAATGAGCAGTTCTTC; CDR3: CASSQDRRSASEYNEQFF
D: .; V: TRBV18; size: .; J: TRBJ2-1; DNA: TGTGCCAGCTCACCTTCTACTGAAGTCAATCTGTATGAGGGGAGCTCCTACAATGAGCAGTTCTTC; CDR3: CASSPSTEVNLYEGSSYNEQFF
D: .; V: TRBV4-3; size: many; J: TRBJ2-7; DNA: TGCGCCAGCAGCCAAGGGGACACCCTCTTAAAGCAGTACTTC; CDR3: CASSQGDTLLKQYF
D: .; V: TRBV20-1; size: many; J: TRBJ2-5; DNA: TGCAGTGCTAGAGGGTTGCGACAGTTCGGGACGGGGACCCAGTACTTC; CDR3: CSARGLRQFGTGTQYF
D: .; V: TRBV28; size: .; J: TRBJ1-6; DNA: TGTGCCAGCAGTTTATTCAGGGCGCCTTATAATTCACCCCTCCACTTT; CDR3: CASSLFRAPYNSPLHF
D: .; V: TRBV28; size: .; J: TRBJ1-4; DNA: TGTGCCAGCAGTTTCTTGCCTATACAAGTTGCAACTAATGAAAAACTGTTTTTT; CDR3: CASSFLPIQVATNEKLFF
D: TRBD1; V: TRBV19; size: .; J: TRBJ2-7; DNA: TGTGCCAGTAGTATGAACGGACAGGGTAGCGGTAACGAGCAGTACTTC; CDR3: CASSMNGQGSGNEQYF
D: .; V: TRBV20-1; size: few; J: TRBJ2-3; DNA: TGCAGTGCTCCACGTGGGGGGGCTAGCACAGATACGCAGTATTTT; CDR3: CSAPRGGASTDTQYF
D: .; V: TRBV5-1; size: many; J: TRBJ2-3; DNA: TGCGCCAGCAGCCCGGGAACCCCGGAGGAGGAGTATTTT; CDR3: CASSPGTPEEEYF
D: .; V: TRBV7-2; size: .; J: TRBJ2-7; DNA: TGTGCCAGCAGCGCCGAGGGGAAAACCGCCTCCTACGAGCAGTACTTC; CDR3: CASSAEGKTASYEQYF
D: TRBD2; V: TRBV5-1; size: few; J: TRBJ2-2; DNA: TGCGCCAGCAGCTGGGGACTAGCTCAACGCGCTACCGGGGAGCTGTTTTTT; CDR3: CASSWGLAQRATGELFF
D: TRBD2; V: TRBV7-9; size: .; J: TRBJ2-5; DNA: TGTGCCAGCAGCTTAACGGGAGGCTGGGAGACCCAGTACTTC; CDR3: CASSLTGGWETQYF
D: .; V: TRBV5-1; size: .; J: TRBJ2-7; DNA: TGCGCCAGCAGTTTTGACAGACAGACCGCCTACGAGCAGTACTTC; CDR3: CASSFDRQTAYEQYF
D: .; V: TRBV10-3; size: few; J: TRBJ2-6; DNA: TGTGCCGCCAGGGGAAACACTGGGGCCAACGTCCTGACTTTC; CDR3: CAARGNTGANVLTF
D: TRBD1; V: TRBV10-3; size: many; J: TRBJ2-7; DNA: TGTGCCATCAGCGGGACAGGGAGCTACGAGCAGTACTTC; CDR3: CAISGTGSYEQYF
D: TRBD2; V: TRBV25-1; size: many; J: TRBJ2-1; DNA: TGTGCCAGCAGTGGTGGACTAGCGGGGCTTGTTTTAGAGCAGTTCTTC; CDR3: CASSGGLAGLVLEQFF
D: .; V: TRBV10-3; size: .; J: TRBJ2-5; DNA: TGTGCCATCAGTGACGGCTTTTTTAGGGCTCTTGGCAGGGAGACCCAGTACTTC; CDR3: CAISDGFFRALGRETQYF
D: TRBD1; V: TRBV28; size: few; J: TRBJ2-4; DNA: TGTGCCAGCAGCCCGCAGTCTGGACAGGGTGACATTCAGTACTTC; CDR3: CASSPQSGQGDIQYF
D: TRBD1; V: TRBV9; size: .; J: TRBJ1-2; DNA: TGTGCCAGCAGCGTAGACCCCGCTTTAGGGGGCGGCTATGGCTACACCTTC; CDR3: CASSVDPALGGGYGYTF